One sample yielded the 28 T cell receptor beta chains listed below, sequenced in a study of blood T cell repertoires in COVID-19. Profiling relied on immunoSEQ multiplex PCR, and the TCRdb table lists in-frame clones only, not all of them. The sample contains 120,000 to 150,000 clones, approximately 90% of which appear only once. Sequenced: peripheral blood. The receptors shown here come from a human donor in a cohort sampled during active COVID-19.

The gene calls are TRBV6-6 and TRBJ2-3; TRBD1 aligns across 7 bases. Germline assignment: CDR1 MNHNY and CDR2 SVGAGI (reference sequence). Trimming at V came to 6 bases and at J to 2 bases, leaving 5 bases not matched to a gene. This CDR3 spans 14 amino acids. CDR3 DNA sequence: TGTGCCAGCAGCCAGGGACAGTACACAGATACGCAGTATTTT. It is translated as CASSQGQYTDTQYF.

This rearrangement joins TRBV5-1 to TRBJ1-1, with TRBD1 matching over 7 bases. V lost 0 bases to trimming and J lost 2 bases; unmatched junction nucleotides: 4. Germline CDR1 SGHRS, CDR2 YFSETQ. The CDR3 length is 15 residues. The CDR3 is CASSLDRGGNTEAFF. In nucleotides, the CDR3 is TGCGCCAGCAGCTTGGACAGGGGCGGAAACACTGAAGCTTTCTTT.

A single count supports this clone. The chain combines TRBV27 with TRBJ2-7, with D perhaps TRBD1 (6 bases). In germline, CDR1 is MNHEY, CDR2 SMNVEV (reference sequence). Deletions cut 3 bases from V and 3 bases from J, with 9 bases between. CDR3 size: 13 residues. The CDR3 here is CASSLGAVYEQYF. The CDR3 region has the DNA TGTGCCAGCAGTTTGGGGGCGGTCTACGAGCAGTACTTC.

This chain connects TRBV15 to TRBJ2-7, with TRBD1 matching over 8 bases. The germline V gene has CDR1 LNHNV and CDR2 YYDKDF (reference sequence). Trimming cost V 5 bases and J 0 bases; bases outside gene matches: 9. The CDR3 extends over 16 amino acids. In DNA form, the CDR3 reads TGTGCCACCAGCCTAAAGACAGGGGCCTTCTCCTACGAGCAGTACTTC. Protein: CATSLKTGAFSYEQYF. The full variable domain, completed using reference TRBV15 and TRBJ2-7, is DAMVIQNPRYQVTQFGKPVTLSCSQTLNHNVMYWYQQKSSQAPKLLFHYYDKDFNNEADTPDNFQSRRPNTSFCFLDIRSPGLGDTAMYLCATSLKTGAFSYEQYFGPGTRLTVT.

The chain links TRBV4-3 to TRBJ2-7, with 7 bases identical to TRBD1. CDR3 length: 14 amino acids. The germline gives CDR1 LGHNA, CDR2 YSLEER. The V and J ends lost 4 bases and 10 bases, in that order; junction bases with no gene match: 13. CDR3: CASSRGTDRTEQYF. The DNA for the CDR3 is TGCGCCAGCAGCCGGGGCACGGACAGGACCGAACAGTACTTC.

This clone has a single count. The chain couples TRBV18 to TRBJ2-1; D is possibly TRBD2 (6 bases). CDR1 is KGHSH, CDR2 LQKENI, per germline. This CDR3 region has 14 residues. Between the trimmed V and J ends, which lost 3 bases and 7 bases, there was a span of 13 bases. CDR3 coding DNA: TGTGCCAGCTCACCGTCGACTAGTGGGAATGAGCAGTTCTTC. It specifies CASSPSTSGNEQFF. The entire variable domain, with the rest obtained from reference TRBV18 and TRBJ2-1, is as follows: NAGVMQNPRHLVRRRGQEARLRCSPMKGHSHVYWYRQLPEEGLKFMVYLQKENIIDESGMPKERFSAEFPKEGPSILRIQQVVRGDSAAYFCASSPSTSGNEQFFGPGTRLTVL.

CDR3 in amino acids: CASPGLAAPYEQYF. The CDR3 DNA reads TGTGCCAGCCCGGGACTAGCGGCTCCCTACGAGCAGTACTTC. The chain joins TRBV6-5 to TRBJ2-7, with 11 bases identical to TRBD2. After removal of 8 bases from V and 2 bases from J, the junction contained 5 bases not matched to a gene. The germline V gene has CDR1 MNHEY and CDR2 SVGAGI. The CDR3 spans 14 residues.

The chain has TRBV7-2 and TRBJ2-5; possible D gene TRBD2, 7 bases. Germline V gene sequence: CDR1 SGHTA, CDR2 FQGNSA. The V end lost 5 bases, the J end lost 4 bases, and 17 bases lay between the germline ends. The CDR3 contains 15 residues. CDR3 in amino acids: CASSVGDGGLETQYF. CDR3 DNA: TGTGCCAGCAGCGTAGGGGACGGGGGGCTAGAGACCCAGTACTTC.

This clone came up once. The V call is TRBV5-4, the J call TRBJ2-5; 10 nucleotides match TRBD2. The CDR3 runs 14 residues. Germline V gene lookup returns CDR1 SGHNT and CDR2 YYREEE (reference sequence). Trimming removed 4 bases from V and 6 bases from J; junction bases left unmatched: 6. The CDR3 sequence: CASSPGTSAKTQYF. CDR3 in DNA: TGTGCCAGCAGCCCCGGGACTAGCGCAAAGACCCAGTACTTC.

The genes are TRBV25-1 and TRBJ1-6; D is unresolved. Trimming shortened V by 3 bases and J by 7 bases, and 10 bases separated the two germline ends. The CDR3 loop spans 14 amino acids. Germline loops: CDR1 MGHDK, CDR2 SYGVNS. The CDR3: CASSDPRSNSPLHF. CDR3 DNA: TGTGCCAGCAGTGATCCCCGGTCGAATTCACCCCTCCACTTT.

The chain is built from TRBV11-2 and TRBJ2-5; D call uncertain. Between the trimmed V and J ends, which lost 3 bases and 2 bases, there was a span of 10 bases. The germline V gene has CDR1 SGHAT and CDR2 FQNNGV. The CDR3 contains 14 residues. The CDR3 DNA follows: TGTGCCAGCAGCTTTCAGTACAGACAAGAGACCCAGTACTTC. Amino acids: CASSFQYRQETQYF.

This sequence joins TRBV15 and TRBJ2-6; 7 bases fit TRBD2. The V segment lost 6 bases and the J segment 3 bases; nucleotides outside the gene matches: 5. The CDR3 runs to 15 residues. Germline lookup yields CDR1 LNHNV and CDR2 YYDKDF (reference sequence). CDR3 sequence (DNA): TGTGCCACCAGGCGGGGGAGAAATGGGGCCAACGTCCTGACTTTC. Amino acids: CATRRGRNGANVLTF. Full variable domain (remainder filled in from reference TRBV15 and TRBJ2-6): DAMVIQNPRYQVTQFGKPVTLSCSQTLNHNVMYWYQQKSSQAPKLLFHYYDKDFNNEADTPDNFQSRRPNTSFCFLDIRSPGLGDTAMYLCATRRGRNGANVLTFGAGSRLTVL.

This chain connects TRBV5-6 to TRBJ1-3, with D perhaps TRBD1 (5 bases). The V and J ends lost 2 bases and 0 bases respectively, with 9 bases between them. Germline V gene lookup returns CDR1 SGHDT and CDR2 YYEEEE. The CDR3 is made up of 15 amino acids. CDR3 loop: CASSFRQNSGNTIYF. The CDR3 region has the DNA TGTGCCAGCAGCTTTCGACAGAACTCTGGAAACACCATATATTTT.

The V gene is TRBV18, the J gene TRBJ2-3; a weak D match, TRBD2 (6 bases). The CDR3 loop spans 14 amino acids. Trimming shortened V by 8 bases and J by 3 bases, and 15 bases separated the two germline ends. Germline lookup yields CDR1 KGHSH and CDR2 LQKENI. The CDR3 DNA reads TGTGCCAGCACTCCGGGCCTAGCGACAGATACGCAGTATTTT. It codes for CASTPGLATDTQYF. Using reference TRBV18 and TRBJ2-3 for the parts outside the CDR3, the full variable domain is NAGVMQNPRHLVRRRGQEARLRCSPMKGHSHVYWYRQLPEEGLKFMVYLQKENIIDESGMPKERFSAEFPKEGPSILRIQQVVRGDSAAYFCASTPGLATDTQYFGPGTRLTVL.

The chain combines TRBV7-3 with TRBJ2-4; D perhaps matches TRBD2 (6 bases). This CDR3 is built from 14 residues. V shed 5 bases and J shed 4 bases, with 12 bases lying between them. Per the germline V gene, CDR1 is SGHTA and CDR2 is FQGTGA. CDR3 in amino acids: CASSHGGSKNIQYF. CDR3 DNA: TGTGCCAGCAGCCATGGGGGGTCAAAAAACATTCAGTACTTC.

The chain couples TRBV6-5 to TRBJ1-3; D is possibly TRBD1 (6 bases). CDR3 size: 15 residues. The V end was cut by 6 bases, the J end by 1 base, with 13 bases between. Germline V gene lookup returns CDR1 MNHEY and CDR2 SVGAGI. CDR3 nucleotide sequence: TGTGCCAGCAGACCAAGGGGGGGTTCTGGAAACACCATATATTTT. It translates to CASRPRGGSGNTIYF.

The J gene is TRBJ2-3, the V gene TRBV5-1; 12 positions agree with TRBD2. Germline V gives CDR1 SGHRS, CDR2 YFSETQ. The trim removed 0 bases at V and 2 bases at J, leaving 4 bases unmatched. CDR3 length: 17 amino acids. CDR3 loop: CASSLASGGAYTDTQYF. For the CDR3, the DNA is TGCGCCAGCAGCTTGGCTAGCGGGGGGGCCTACACAGATACGCAGTATTTT. Based on the CDR3 plus reference TRBV5-1 and TRBJ2-3, the full variable domain is KAGVTQTPRYLIKTRGQQVTLSCSPISGHRSVSWYQQTPGQGLQFLFEYFSETQRNKGNFPGRFSGRQFSNSRSEMNVSTLELGDSALYLCASSLASGGAYTDTQYFGPGTRLTVL.

V and J are TRBV10-3 and TRBJ2-7, with 8 bases that match TRBD1. Per the germline V gene, CDR1 is ENHRY and CDR2 is SYGVKD. V lost 6 bases, J lost 2 bases, and 9 bases stayed unmatched. This CDR3 is 15 amino acids long. The CDR3 DNA is TGTGCCATCAGCGGGACAGGACCATCCACCTACGAGCAGTACTTC. This gives the protein CAISGTGPSTYEQYF.

The chain uses TRBV3-1 (or the pseudogene TRBV3-2) and TRBJ1-6; D uncertain. Trimming took 1 base from V and 9 from J, leaving 19 bases between them. The germline CDR1 and CDR2 sequences are LGHDT and YNNKEL (reference sequence). The CDR3 spans 17 residues. The CDR3 region is CASSQGSTIHRSSPLHF. The CDR3 DNA reads TGTGCCAGCAGCCAAGGAAGCACAATCCACAGAAGTTCACCCCTCCACTTT.

V usage is TRBV27 and J usage is TRBJ1-5; D perhaps matches TRBD1 (5 bases). Germline V gene lookup returns CDR1 MNHEY and CDR2 SMNVEV (reference sequence). The CDR3 has 14 amino acids. The V end lost 0 bases, the J end lost 5 bases, and 8 bases lay between the germline ends. The CDR3 reads CASSLSGGYQPQHF. In DNA, the CDR3 is TGTGCCAGCAGTTTATCGGGGGGTTATCAGCCCCAGCATTTT.

This clone was counted once. This rearrangement joins TRBV4-2 to TRBJ1-2, with D possibly being TRBD1 (5 bases). V was shortened by 3 bases and J by 4 bases, with 9 bases between the two germline ends. Germline-derived CDR1 and CDR2 are LGHNA and YNFKEQ. CDR3 length: 13 amino acids. Here the CDR3 reads CASSHEGAYGYTF. The CDR3 coding sequence is TGTGCCAGCAGCCATGAAGGGGCCTATGGCTACACCTTC.

The rearrangement uses TRBV2 and TRBJ1-1; D is perhaps TRBD1 (5 bases). The germline CDR1 and CDR2 sequences are SNHLY and FYNNEI. Trimming removed 5 bases at V and 5 bases at J, with 12 bases between. The CDR3 has 13 amino acids. The CDR3 coding sequence is TGTGCCAGCAGTTTGGTGGGGCTGACTGAAGCTTTCTTT. Residues: CASSLVGLTEAFF.

CDR3 bases: TGTGCTAGTGGTTTTAGTCCGTCGGGGACAGGGGTAACCCAGTACTTC. This gives the protein CASGFSPSGTGVTQYF. The V and J genes are TRBV12-5 and TRBJ2-5, with 10 bases lining up with TRBD1. V lost 3 bases and J lost 8; bases outside the gene matches: 12. The CDR3 is 16 amino acids. Germline CDR1 LGHNT, CDR2 FRNRAP.

The V and J genes are TRBV6-4 and TRBJ2-2; TRBD2 aligns across 13 bases. Germline CDR1 reads MRHNA; CDR2 reads SNTAGT. The V and J ends lost 5 bases and 4 bases, in that order; junction bases with no gene match: 4. The CDR3 sequence is 16 residues long. Here the CDR3 reads CASSPGTSGVTGELFF. CDR3 in DNA: TGTGCCAGCAGTCCCGGGACTAGCGGGGTCACCGGGGAGCTGTTTTTT.

This chain joins TRBV12-3 or TRBV12-4 and TRBJ1-5; no reliable D call. Trimming removed 4 bases at V and 5 bases at J, with 9 bases between. CDR3 length equals 13 residues. In nucleotides, the CDR3 is TGTGCCAGCAGTTCTGAGGGCGATCAGCCCCAGCATTTT. This sequence encodes CASSSEGDQPQHF.

The rearrangement joins TRBV2 to TRBJ2-2, with 8 bases identical to TRBD1. V shed 6 bases and J 5 bases; nucleotides not matched to a gene: 8. The CDR3 is 15 amino acids. The V gene's germline CDR1 is SNHLY and CDR2 FYNNEI. The DNA for the CDR3 is TGTGCCAGCAGCGAGCAGGGGGCGCAAACCGGGGAGCTGTTTTTT. It encodes CASSEQGAQTGELFF.

Comment on this clone: At one end the junction does not follow the germline gene, possibly because of a read error. The DNA of the CDR3 is TGTGCCAGCACCTTGGGGGGACAGGGGAATTCACCCCTCCACTTT. Translated: CASTLGGQGNSPLHF. The rearrangement links TRBV5-5 to TRBJ1-6, with 10 bases lining up with TRBD1. This CDR3 is built from 15 residues. Germline CDR1 SGHKS, CDR2 YYEKEE (reference sequence). The full variable domain, with the rest looked up from reference TRBV5-5 and TRBJ1-6, is DAGVTQSPTHLIKTRGQQVTLRCSPISGHKSVSWYQQVLGQGPQFIFQYYEKEERGRGNFPDRFSARQFPNYSSELNVNALLLGDSALYLCASTLGGQGNSPLHFGNGTRLTVT.

The chain recombines TRBV5-4 with TRBJ2-2; 7 nucleotides match TRBD2. This CDR3 has 16 amino acids. CDR1 and CDR2 (germline): SGHNT, YYREEE (reference sequence). The V and J ends lost 0 bases and 4 bases, in that order; junction bases with no gene match: 6. The CDR3 DNA is TGTGCCAGCAGCTTGGCTGGAGCGGGGAGCACCGGGGAGCTGTTTTTT. Its translation: CASSLAGAGSTGELFF.